This paragraph reports one T cell receptor (beta chain). The data were produced by immunoSEQ multiplex PCR, yet TCRdb's version contains in-frame clones alone and is incomplete. In the table there are about 990,000 clones, roughly 74% of which are singletons. Subsets obtained from CD4+ cells comprised CD45RA+ naive and CD45RA-negative memory cells. CDR1 is SEHNR, CDR2 FQNEAQ, per germline (reference sequence). V lost 6 bases and J 4 bases, leaving 14 bases between the germline ends. The CDR3 totals 14 residues. These data originate in a study of shared clonotypes between healthy human individuals. The chain couples TRBV7-9 to TRBJ2-3; D is perhaps TRBD1 (5 bases). The sequenced material came from memory CD4+ T cells from PBMCs. Subset meaning: CD45RA-negative fraction. This receptor was obtained from a man between 18 and 29 years old in good health. Some clones in this sample may be carry-over from other donors' samples. The CDR3 loop reads CASSAGSVADTQYF. The CDR3 nucleotides are TGTGCCAGCAGTGCAGGGTCGGTGGCAGATACGCAGTATTTT. Full variable domain (remainder filled in from reference TRBV7-9 and TRBJ2-3): DTGVSQNPRHKITKRGQNVTFRCDPISEHNRLYWYRQTLGQGPEFLTYFQNEAQLEKSRLLSDRFSAERPKGSFSTLEIQRTEQGDSAMYLCASSAGSVADTQYFGPGTRLTVL.